This T cell receptor (beta chain) was retrieved from a study of cytomegalovirus exposure and HLA in healthy donors (dated by TCRdb to between 2016 and 2019). At the level of the whole study: An earlier analysis of a few hundred of the donors reported 250 to 300 Gb of sequence data and around 100 million unique TCR beta sequences obtained from some 170 million T cells. An early release that covered roughly 600 HLA-typed donors contained around 300 gigabases of sequencing data and tens of millions of unique TCR sequences. To study patterns of TCR occurrence, a later analysis re-analyzed previously published TCR beta repertoires from 666 donors and added high-resolution HLA genotyping. Among around 400 genotyped donors of the cohort, an average of about 240,000 unique TCR beta nucleotide sequences were sequenced per donor, around a sixth of them non-productive. Donor age, sex, ethnicity and CMV serostatus were compiled alongside the repertoire data. HLA typing included class I and class II loci at four-digit resolution. Among the roughly 400 genotyped donors, around 81% belonged to the genetic ancestry cluster associated with self-reported Caucasian donors. A later genetic analysis used genome-wide SNP genotypes for about 60% of the 666 donors, treating that subset as a discovery cohort. The study profiled the T cell repertoires of 666 subjects by immunosequencing and related them to cytomegalovirus serostatus. The study aimed to test whether signatures of past pathogen exposure could be identified by cataloging public T cell receptors. Several DR-DQ haplotypes were handled as single units for association and clustering because linkage in the cohort was strong. A separate validation cohort of roughly 120 different subjects was used in addition to the approximately 640-subject first cohort. The number of typed donors differed by locus: 629-630 for A, B, C, DRB1 and DQB1; 522 for DQA1; over 600 for DPA1; and approximately 450 for DPB1. An earlier analysis of 587 of the donors used high-throughput TCR beta sequencing to judge whether each TCR beta V gene segment behaved as functional or pseudogenic. High-throughput TCR immunosequencing, statistical association of individual TCRs with disease status, and machine learning were combined to predict cytomegalovirus infection status. All discovery cohort repertoires had been generated using a single sequencing platform. Rather than using new phenotypic data, the later analysis identified candidate immune exposures from TCR beta sequences and from how often those sequences occurred across donors.

The cohort was made up of 666 healthy bone marrow donors. Cohort members were all nominally healthy when sampled, although unrecorded immune exposures were likely present. The donor tested CMV seropositive, placing the donor among the 289 seropositive members of the cohort. Each donor provided a peripheral blood sample, and peripheral blood mononuclear cells were used for TCR beta sequencing. The Qiagen DNeasy Blood Extraction Kit was used to extract genomic DNA from the blood cell samples. Libraries were made using the immunoSEQ multiplex PCR assay. For the multiplex PCR, a mixture combining 60 forward primers for TCR Vbeta segments and 13 reverse primers for TCR Jbeta segments was used. A multiplex PCR assay on genomic DNA amplified the CDR3 region of rearranged TCR beta genes. The Illumina HiSeq System was used to sequence the amplified TCR beta libraries as 87-base-pair reads. As for the original processing: A later analysis counted about 80 million unique TCR beta chains across the 700 or so repertoires, and 9.5 million to 11 million of these chains were shared by at least two donors. Raw reads were error-corrected and collapsed into unique sequences with a nearest-neighbor algorithm that merged closely related sequences to remove PCR and sequencing errors. V, D and J gene segments were assigned by aligning CDR3 sequences to IMGT reference sequences. For a sequence to be retained, a match of at least six nucleotides to both a V gene segment and a J gene segment was required. A rearrangement was called productive if the CDR3 had no stop codons and remained in frame with V and J, and every other rearrangement was called non-productive. CDR3 was defined according to IMGT convention as the region running from the second conserved V-encoded cysteine to the conserved J-encoded phenylalanine. The earlier analysis of about 590 of the donors excluded sequences that lacked an unambiguous match to a single V gene segment. An earlier analysis of fewer than 650 of the donors classified V segments as functional when productive rearrangements were above 56.7% and as segregating when the standard deviation between donors was above 5%. A statistical classification framework was built to diagnose cytomegalovirus status from the catalog of TCR beta chain sequences. A later analysis assigned V and J genes by comparing TCR nucleotide sequences with IMGT/GENE-DB human TR gene sequences. Using the TCRdist pipeline, a later analysis assigned CDR3 sequences along with most-parsimonious VDJ recombination scenarios. In a later analysis, every TCR beta chain was defined by the combination of its CDR3 amino acid sequence and its V-gene family, and reads without a unique V-gene family were dropped. In a later analysis, 450 to 600 highly shared, low-generation-probability nucleotide sequences were removed to address suspected cross-contamination and a sequencing artifact. A later analysis calculated a clonal expansion index for each public chain from normalized within-repertoire ranks of inferred template counts. A later analysis computed generation probabilities with a VDJ recombination model fitted to out-of-frame rearrangements, and checked the results against IGoR. Hypergeometric tests were used in a later analysis to score TCR-TCR, TCR-HLA and TCR-CMV co-occurrence, with a repertoire-size bias correction applied to the TCR pairs. False discovery rates were estimated in a later analysis by permuting HLA or CMV assignments 20 times. A later analysis grouped co-occurring TCRs with DBSCAN, adding TCRdist sequence similarity when clustering within HLA-allele-positive subsets. Co-occurrence clustering excluded repertoires with fewer than 30,000 or more than 120,000 public chains, plus five with anomalous nucleotide sharing. Sourced from immuneACCESS, this table was stored by TCRdb with only in-frame sequences that have V and J called. A share of the clones is absent; for the studies checked, an unresolved V gene accounts for under half, and the remainder has no known explanation. V and J calls and clone size come straight from that table; D and trimming were deduced from the DNA. The table for this sample lists 200,000 to 250,000 clones. The ten top clones hold about 0.9% of the sample.

In the case of this clone: Its antigen remains unidentified.

The V end loses 4 bases and the J end loses 7 bases, and a stretch of 10 bases separates them. From its cysteine to its phenylalanine, the CDR3 spans 12 amino acids. The kept DNA is CDR3 alone, 36 bases in frame from the first base. According to the germline V gene, CDR1 reads SNHLY and CDR2 reads FYNNEI. Results the study describes overall, beyond this receptor: The study listed 164 TCR beta chains as associated with cytomegalovirus. In a later analysis, about 16,000 TCR beta sequences were associated with specific HLA alleles at a false discovery rate of 0.05. Most TCR sequences were seen in very few donors, while some public TCRs were found in many individuals. A later analysis found that most CMV-associated TCR beta chains appeared HLA-restricted, with HLA associations seemingly driven largely by CMV exposure. A cluster of highly shared sequence variants was judged likely to represent a technical artifact of the sequencing pipeline. Because counts were too low, seventeen rarely observed V segments, including chromosome 9 orphons, were excluded from the earlier analysis of 587 of the donors. An earlier analysis of approximately 500 of the donors showed that most TCR beta V segments appeared in productive rearrangements either about 87% or about 30% of the time, which broadly matched IMGT annotations. Correlated functional status among segregating V segments might be attributable to linkage disequilibrium, but an unknown experimental factor could not be ruled out. Immune exposure information for the cohort was limited to CMV serostatus. A later genetic analysis reported fewer N-insertions in productive TCRs among donors in an Asian-associated ancestry cluster than the roughly 700-donor mean. Roughly uniform sequencing depth across donors was assumed in presence/absence analyses, although this assumption may not hold. Strong co-occurrence of HLA alleles, especially DR and DQ, made assigning TCR associations to individual alleles difficult. The classifier was reported to diagnose cytomegalovirus status with high specificity and sensitivity in both the original and validation cohorts. An association between a missense DCLRE1C variant and V-gene and J-gene trimming of TCR beta chains was found in a later genetic analysis and replicated in an independent cohort. It was suggested by the authors that the approach could potentially be generalized to other disease states and immunological phenotypes. A later analysis found that HLA-associated TCR beta chains were more clonally expanded and had lower generation probabilities than equally common non-associated chains. Only TCR beta chains were sequenced in this cohort, and the absence of alpha or paired-chain data limited detectable features. In vitro tests confirmed that three of the cytomegalovirus-associated TCR beta chains recognize cytomegalovirus antigens. A later analysis reported that several top co-occurrence clusters appeared linked to parvovirus B19, influenza, CMV and Epstein-Barr virus. A further reported finding was that TCR beta sequences accurately predicted the HLA-A and HLA-B alleles for most subjects in the first cohort. Some IMGT-functional V segments, including TRBV6-2 and TRBV6-3, could not be distinguished by the 87-base-pair reads and were therefore excluded. In a later analysis, TCR association rates were found to vary across HLA loci, with the most associated TCRs seen for DRB1 alleles and the fewest for HLA-C alleles. Because some donors lacked HLA typing at each locus, the association tests relied only on the typed subset.

Rearrangement joined TRBV2 to TRBJ1-2; the D gene is possibly TRBD1, with 6 bases matching. The receptor was derived from a woman aged 25 to 45 in good health and CMV-seropositive. The sequenced sample consisted of PBMCs. The nucleotides read TGTGCCAGCAGTGGGGACATATGTGGCTACACCTTC. This translates into CASSGDICGYTF. The variable domain in full, with residues beyond the CDR3 obtained from the reference TRBV2 and TRBJ1-2 genes, is EPEVTQTPSHQVTQMGQEVILRCVPISNHLYFYWYRQILGQKVEFLVSFYNNEISEKSEIFDDQFSVERPDGSNFTLKIRSTKLEDSAMYFCASSGDICGYTFGSGTRLTVV.